The 29 T cell receptor beta chains below come from one sample, sequenced in a study of T-cell reconstitution after alpha-beta-depleted transplantation in children. Unique molecular identifiers were incorporated when the TCRbeta library was constructed. TCRdb re-analysed the PCR reads in MiXCR, keeping a single row per CDR3 protein. The sample comprises 130,000 to 150,000 distinct CDR3 sequences, 8% to 10% of which are singletons, and around a sixth rests with the top ten. This sample comprised PBMCs, mostly from graft donor cells, obtained 180 days after TCRalphabeta/CD19-depleted stem cell transplant. All receptors derive from a female patient aged 2-15 years who had a stem cell transplant for congenital amegakaryocytic thrombocytopenia, so the T cells may come from the graft donor.

This clonotype was seen at least ten times. The rearrangement links TRBV29-1 to TRBJ2-7, with 11 bases that match TRBD1. CDR3 size: 13 residues. V dropped 4 bases and J dropped 9; count of bases not matched to a gene: 8. The germline CDR1 and CDR2 sequences are SQVTM and ANQGSEA. The CDR3 bases are TGCAGCGTTGGCTCGGACAGGGGGCTAGGGCAGTACTTC. It specifies CSVGSDRGLGQYF.

This clonotype was seen repeatedly, ten times or more. The chain carries TRBV20-1 and TRBJ2-1; D could derive from TRBD1 or TRBD2 (5 bases each). Germline V gene lookup returns CDR1 DFQATT and CDR2 SNEGSKA (reference sequence). Between the trimmed V and J ends, which lost 0 bases and 5 bases, there was a span of 23 bases. This CDR3 contains 18 residues. CDR3 DNA: TGCAGTGCTAGAGATTGGCTAGTCCGGGGCTTCGATCACAATGAGCAGTTCTTC. Protein product: CSARDWLVRGFDHNEQFF.

This clonotype was observed at least ten times. The gene calls are TRBV4-3 and TRBJ2-7; D is unresolved. The V end lost 0 bases, the J end lost 3 bases, and 9 bases lay between the germline ends. CDR1 and CDR2 (germline): LGHNA, YSLEER. The CDR3 loop spans 14 amino acids. CDR3 region: CASSQERFLYEQYF. CDR3 DNA sequence: TGCGCCAGCAGCCAAGAGCGGTTTCTCTACGAGCAGTACTTC.

This clonotype was recorded many times. This chain connects TRBV3-1 to TRBJ2-3, with 10 bases identical to TRBD2. Germline V lookup: CDR1 LGHDT, CDR2 YNNKEL (reference sequence). CDR3 length: 16 amino acids. V shed 6 bases and J 0 bases; nucleotides not matched to a gene: 6. The CDR3 sequence: CASSRGLAASTDTQYF. CDR3 nucleotide sequence: TGTGCCAGCAGTCGCGGACTAGCGGCTAGCACAGATACGCAGTATTTT.

This clonotype has just a few counts. CDR3 loop: CASSSAGGDSYEQYF. CDR3 coding DNA: TGTGCCAGCAGTTCAGCAGGGGGGGACTCCTACGAGCAGTACTTC. The V gene is TRBV6-5, the J gene TRBJ2-7; D may correspond to TRBD1 or TRBD2 (7 bases each). This CDR3 has 15 amino acids. The germline V gene has CDR1 MNHEY and CDR2 SVGAGI. V dropped 4 bases and J dropped 0 bases, with 13 bases sitting between them.

In this sample, this clonotype turned up many times. V and J are TRBV12-3 or TRBV12-4 and TRBJ2-3, with no clear D. The CDR3 is 14 amino acids. V was cut by 5 bases and J by 5 bases, with 14 bases left in between. CDR3 residues: CASSAEFRGDTQYF. DNA of the CDR3: TGTGCCAGCAGTGCCGAGTTCCGTGGAGATACGCAGTATTTT.

This clonotype was observed at least ten times. The genes are TRBV7-2 and TRBJ2-3; 8 nucleotides line up with TRBD2. Germline values: CDR1 SGHTA, CDR2 FQGNSA. This CDR3 has 14 residues. V lost 2 bases and J lost 5; bases outside the gene matches: 3. This CDR3 is CASSLHLAGDTQYF. CDR3 in DNA: TGTGCCAGCAGCTTACACCTAGCGGGAGATACGCAGTATTTT.

This sequence joins TRBV20-1 and TRBJ1-5; 7 bases fit TRBD1. Germline V gene sequence: CDR1 DFQATT, CDR2 SNEGSKA (reference sequence). The CDR3 has 14 residues. The V segment lost 2 bases and the J segment 6 bases; nucleotides outside the gene matches: 7. CDR3 in amino acids: CSARRQGVGQPQHF. CDR3 nucleotides: TGCAGTGCTAGAAGACAGGGCGTCGGTCAGCCCCAGCATTTT.

This clonotype was observed at least ten times. The genes are TRBV20-1 and TRBJ2-7; the match to TRBD2 covers 8 bases. Germline V lookup: CDR1 DFQATT, CDR2 SNEGSKA (reference sequence). The V gene end was trimmed by 3 bases and the J gene end by 2 bases; junction bases not matched to a gene: 3. This CDR3 spans 13 amino acids. Here the CDR3 reads CSASTSGPYEQYF. The DNA of the CDR3 is TGCAGTGCTAGTACTAGCGGACCCTACGAGCAGTACTTC.

This clonotype was detected many times. The chain joins TRBV29-1 to TRBJ2-3; D could derive from TRBD1 or TRBD2 (5 bases each). This CDR3 is 14 amino acids long. Trimming took off 2 bases at V and 1 base at J, with 10 bases between the two ends. Germline loops: CDR1 SQVTM, CDR2 ANQGSEA. This CDR3 is CSVESGAGTDTQYF. The CDR3 region has the DNA TGCAGCGTTGAATCCGGGGCTGGCACAGATACGCAGTATTTT.

This chain joins TRBV5-8 and TRBJ2-1; 12 positions match TRBD1. CDR1 is SGHTS, CDR2 YDEGEE, per germline. Trimming cost V 0 bases and J 7 bases; bases outside gene matches: 8. The length of the CDR3 is 17 residues. This CDR3 reads CASSLGVGQGARNEQFF. In DNA, the CDR3 is TGTGCCAGCAGCTTGGGTGTGGGACAGGGGGCAAGGAATGAGCAGTTCTTC. Combining the CDR3 with reference TRBV5-8 and TRBJ2-1 gives the whole variable domain EAGVTQSPTHLIKTRGQQATLRCSPISGHTSVYWYQQALGLGLQFLLWYDEGEERNRGNFPPRFSGRQFPNYSSELNVNALELEDSALYLCASSLGVGQGARNEQFFGPGTRLTVL.

This clonotype has a handful of counts. The chain is built from TRBV9 and TRBJ2-2, with 13 bases matching TRBD2. CDR3 size: 16 residues. V was clipped by 0 bases and J by 8 bases; unmatched bases: 4. The germline V gene encodes CDR1 SGDLS and CDR2 YYNGEE. The CDR3 spells CASSVAGLAGAGELFF. For the CDR3, the DNA is TGTGCCAGCAGCGTAGCTGGACTAGCGGGAGCGGGGGAGCTGTTTTTT.

This clonotype was detected ten times or more. The chain is built from TRBV27 and TRBJ2-1; the match to TRBD2 covers 7 bases. Germline values: CDR1 MNHEY, CDR2 SMNVEV (reference sequence). Unmatched junction bases numbered 15, after V lost 6 bases and J lost 7 bases. The CDR3 spans 16 residues. The CDR3 DNA reads TGTGCCAGCAGCCGAGCAGGGCTAGCGGCCCTTAATGAGCAGTTCTTC. Encoded protein: CASSRAGLAALNEQFF.

This clonotype was recorded many times. This rearrangement joins TRBV12-3 or TRBV12-4 to TRBJ1-6; a weak D match, TRBD1 (6 bases). The length of the CDR3 is 15 residues. Trimming took 6 bases from V and 1 from J, leaving 10 bases between them. The CDR3 sequence is CASRLQGSYNSPLHF. The CDR3 coding sequence is TGTGCCAGCAGGCTACAGGGTTCCTATAATTCACCCCTCCACTTT.

The CDR3 region has the DNA TGCAGTGCTAGCGGGGGGGCCTGGCACAATGAGCAGTTCTTC. Translation: CSASGGAWHNEQFF. The rearrangement links TRBV20-1 to TRBJ2-1; TRBD2 aligns across 8 bases. This CDR3 spans 14 amino acids. V dropped 3 bases and J dropped 5; count of bases not matched to a gene: 6. CDR1 is DFQATT, CDR2 SNEGSKA, per germline (reference sequence).

V is TRBV28 and J is TRBJ2-7; D is unclear. This CDR3 has 15 residues. Germline lookup yields CDR1 MDHEN and CDR2 SYDVKM. The V end was cut by 5 bases, the J end by 2 bases, with 16 bases between. CDR3 coding DNA: TGTGCCAGCAGTACGGGCGGACGAATACCCTACGAGCAGTACTTC. Protein sequence: CASSTGGRIPYEQYF.

Ten or more counts support this clonotype. The CDR3 DNA reads as TGTGCCATCAGGCGGCACTTAGCGGGAGGATACAATGAGCAGTTCTTC. As protein: CAIRRHLAGGYNEQFF. V is TRBV10-3 and J is TRBJ2-1; 10 bases agree with TRBD2. The J segment lost 4 bases and the V segment lost 6 bases, leaving 9 bases of the junction unmatched. In germline, CDR1 is ENHRY, CDR2 SYGVKD. The CDR3 extends over 16 amino acids.

This rearrangement joins TRBV6-6 to TRBJ1-6, with D tentatively TRBD1 (5 bases). The CDR3 totals 13 residues. V gave up 4 bases and J gave up 7 bases, with 8 bases separating them. Germline lookup yields CDR1 MNHNY and CDR2 SVGAGI (reference sequence). The CDR3 protein is CASSWDGNSPLHF. The CDR3 DNA follows: TGTGCCAGCAGTTGGGACGGGAATTCACCCCTCCACTTT.

This clonotype showed up many times. V usage is TRBV12-3 or TRBV12-4 and J usage is TRBJ2-7; 10 bases map to TRBD2. The V gene end was trimmed by 5 bases and the J gene end by 2 bases; junction bases not matched to a gene: 3. This CDR3 region has 14 residues. DNA of the CDR3: TGTGCCAGCAGTCGAAGCGGGGGGGCCTACGAGCAGTACTTC. Protein: CASSRSGGAYEQYF.

This clonotype was recorded at least ten times. V gene TRBV12-3 or TRBV12-4 combines with J gene TRBJ2-1, with 13 bases identical to TRBD2. CDR3 length: 17 amino acids. V trimming: 3 bases; J trimming: 5 bases; junction bases outside the gene matches: 7. The CDR3 DNA sequence: TGTGCCAGCAGTTTTTTAGTAGGACTAGCGGGAGACAATGAGCAGTTCTTC. Residues: CASSFLVGLAGDNEQFF.

This clonotype was seen ten or more times. The rearrangement links TRBV20-1 to TRBJ2-7; no clear D. CDR1 is DFQATT, CDR2 SNEGSKA, per germline (reference sequence). V shed 5 bases and J shed 3 bases, with 14 bases lying between them. This CDR3 is built from 13 residues. The CDR3 DNA follows: TGCAGTGCTGGAAGTGCCGGCAGCTACGAGCAGTACTTC. Translated: CSAGSAGSYEQYF.

Ten or more counts support this clonotype. The chain uses TRBV20-1 and TRBJ1-4; D gene uncertain. There are 14 residues in the CDR3. The V end was cut by 1 base, the J end by 6 bases, with 12 bases between. The germline gives CDR1 DFQATT, CDR2 SNEGSKA (reference sequence). The CDR3 spells CSARGRSKDEKLFF. CDR3 in DNA: TGCAGTGCTAGAGGCAGGTCAAAGGATGAAAAACTGTTTTTT.

At least ten counts were recorded for this clonotype. At one end, the junction sequence differs from germline, possibly due to a read error. The chain recombines TRBV6-5 with TRBJ2-1; either TRBD1 or TRBD2 may supply D (5 bases each). Germline V gives CDR1 MNHEY, CDR2 SVGAGI. The CDR3 totals 12 residues. CDR3 coding DNA: TGTGCCAGCAGTTACAGTGGGACCCCCCTGATCTTC. This translates into CASSYSGTPLIF.

J is TRBJ2-1 and V is TRBV5-4, with D possibly TRBD2 on 5 matching bases. V gave up 4 bases and J gave up 6 bases, with 20 bases separating them. Germline assignment: CDR1 SGHNT and CDR2 YYREEE (reference sequence). The CDR3 runs 16 residues. This chain's CDR3 is CASSARGLPSGNEQFF. The CDR3 DNA sequence: TGTGCCAGCAGCGCCCGTGGACTCCCCAGCGGCAATGAGCAGTTCTTC.

This clonotype showed up many times. V gene TRBV20-1 combines with J gene TRBJ2-1; TRBD2 matches at 15 bases. The CDR3 runs 15 residues. Trimming cost V 7 bases and J 2 bases; bases outside gene matches: 3. Germline assignment: CDR1 DFQATT and CDR2 SNEGSKA (reference sequence). CDR3 bases: TGCAGTGGGACTAGCGGGAGGGCCCCCTACAATGAGCAGTTCTTC. Residues: CSGTSGRAPYNEQFF.

This clonotype was detected a few times. This rearrangement joins TRBV12-3 or TRBV12-4 to TRBJ2-3, with D perhaps matching TRBD2 (6 bases). V was shortened by 6 bases and J by 4 bases, with 11 bases between the two germline ends. CDR3 size: 13 residues. The DNA of the CDR3 is TGTGCCAGCAGCTCTAGCGCCGCAGATACGCAGTATTTT. Protein product: CASSSSAADTQYF.

This clonotype was observed many times. This chain links TRBV24-1 with TRBJ2-1; 12 bases line up with TRBD2. This CDR3 has 19 amino acids. CDR1 KGHDR and CDR2 SFDVKD come from the germline V gene. Trimming took 3 bases from V and 2 from J; bases not matched to a gene: 10. The CDR3 sequence is CATSDAPGTSGPTYNEQFF. CDR3 coding DNA: TGTGCCACCAGTGATGCCCCCGGGACTAGCGGGCCAACCTACAATGAGCAGTTCTTC.

This clonotype has at least ten counts. The chain is built from TRBV20-1 and TRBJ2-7; perhaps TRBD2 as D (5 bases). The V end was cut by 5 bases, the J end by 2 bases, with 10 bases between. Per germline, CDR1 DFQATT and CDR2 SNEGSKA (reference sequence). The CDR3 is made up of 12 amino acids. CDR3: CSASGLAYEQYF. CDR3 DNA: TGCAGTGCTTCCGGACTGGCCTACGAGCAGTACTTC.

Ten or more counts support this clonotype. The chain recombines TRBV20-1 with TRBJ2-2; TRBD2 aligns across 9 bases. CDR3 size: 16 residues. J gave up 5 bases and V 3 bases, and 10 bases lay outside the gene matches. CDR1 DFQATT and CDR2 SNEGSKA come from the germline V gene (reference sequence). The CDR3 protein is CSARSGVSGRTGELFF. As DNA, the CDR3 is TGCAGTGCTAGGAGCGGGGTGAGCGGGAGGACCGGGGAGCTGTTTTTT.